The next 6 T cell receptor beta chains were all read from a single sample in a study of blood T cell repertoires in COVID-19. The data were produced by immunoSEQ multiplex PCR, yet TCRdb's version contains in-frame clones alone and is incomplete. The sample contains approximately 100,000 clones, around 82% of which appear only once. Sequencing used peripheral blood. The receptors here all came from a human donor in a cohort sampled during active or convalescent COVID-19.

The chain recombines TRBV5-4 with TRBJ1-2, with unresolved D. This CDR3 is built from 14 residues. Trimming left V 2 bases short and J 7 bases short, with 15 bases between. Germline V lookup: CDR1 SGHNT, CDR2 YYREEE (reference sequence). The CDR3 region has the DNA TGTGCCAGCAGCTTTATCGGCTTAGAGGCTGGCTACACCTTC. It translates to CASSFIGLEAGYTF.

V gene TRBV6-2 or TRBV6-3 combines with J gene TRBJ2-3; tentatively, D is TRBD2 (5 bases). The CDR3 consists of 13 residues. Trimming shortened V by 2 bases and J by 3 bases, and 6 bases separated the two germline ends. Looked up from germline, CDR1 is MNHEY and CDR2 is SVGEGT. CDR3 amino acids: CASSYGETDTQYF. CDR3 nucleotide sequence: TGTGCCAGCAGTTACGGGGAGACAGATACGCAGTATTTT.

This rearrangement joins TRBV7-3 to TRBJ2-6; the match to TRBD1 covers 7 bases. J lost 0 bases, V lost 5 bases, and 7 bases had no gene match. The CDR3 consists of 17 residues. Germline CDR1 reads SGHTA; CDR2 reads FQGTGA. The CDR3 sequence is CASSPPTGRSGANVLTF. CDR3 nucleotides: TGTGCCAGCAGCCCGCCGACAGGGCGCTCTGGGGCCAACGTCCTGACTTTC.

The chain has TRBV9 and TRBJ1-2; 7 positions match TRBD1. This CDR3 has 14 residues. The trim removed 3 bases at V and 3 bases at J, leaving 5 bases unmatched. Germline CDR1 SGDLS, CDR2 YYNGEE. The CDR3 loop reads CASSAMGQYYGYTF. CDR3 nucleotides: TGTGCCAGCAGCGCCATGGGACAGTACTATGGCTACACCTTC.

The V gene is TRBV11-1, the J gene TRBJ2-3, with 9 nucleotides matching TRBD2. Germline CDR1 reads SGHAT; CDR2 reads FQDESV (reference sequence). The CDR3 is 16 amino acids. V gave up 1 base and J gave up 5 bases; unmatched junction bases: 7. The DNA for the CDR3 is TGTGCCAGCAGCTTAGGGGGCCTAGCGGGGAGAGATACGCAGTATTTT. Amino acids: CASSLGGLAGRDTQYF.

This chain joins TRBV3-1 (or the pseudogene TRBV3-2) and TRBJ2-3; TRBD2 matches at 7 bases. The germline V gene has CDR1 LGHDT and CDR2 YNNKEL (reference sequence). Trimming at V came to 2 bases and at J to 2 bases, leaving 4 bases not matched to a gene. CDR3 length: 15 residues. CDR3 residues: CASSQTAGNTDTQYF. The CDR3 DNA reads TGTGCCAGCAGCCAAACAGCGGGGAACACAGATACGCAGTATTTT.